This T cell receptor (beta chain) was recorded in a study of T cell repertoires in cytomegalovirus infection (dated by TCRdb to the late 2010s). Looking at the study overall: Peptide stimulations targeted recently identified HLA-C-restricted CMV epitopes, whose presentation resists viral immunomodulation, together with well-studied HLA-B-restricted epitopes. Because public TCR beta signatures pointed to carriage of CMV infection together with the matching HLA type, the HLA type of each donor mattered for the analysis. General study outcomes and caveats: In both this cohort and an independent approximately 350-donor cohort, the cumulative frequency of public TCR beta family members distinguished carriers of CMV infection plus the relevant HLA type. The ex vivo response was dominated by HLA-C-restricted CMV-specific TCR beta clonotypes, and the single most frequent clonotype in two of eight donors was supplied by these HLA-C-restricted clonotypes.

TCRdb names Illumina HiSeq 1500 as the instrument used. Using fastp trimming at Q25 and MiXCR clonotype assembly, TCRdb reanalyzed the public sequencing data and kept in-frame beta chains. Identical CDR3 proteins give one entry, which carries the most common genes and DNA. The sample table holds fewer than 950,000 distinct CDR3 sequences, of which approximately 32% were seen once. 9.5% to 15% of the sample belongs to the ten largest clones. In its sample, this clonotype was seen a few times. It lacks a known antigen. No clone much larger than this one lies a single base away; base qualities are absent. The treatment or condition tag for this specimen amounts to: in vitro stimulation with specific CMV peptide epitopes to enrich CMV-specific T cells. CDR1 MNHEY and CDR2 SMNVEV were looked up in the germline V gene (reference sequence). Including the terminal cysteine and phenylalanine, the CDR3 comprises 14 residues. Just CDR3 DNA is preserved here, 42 bases in frame from base 1. The germline ends are 13 bases apart after V is trimmed by 5 bases and J by 5 bases.

The TCR originated in a human donor in good health (CMV status not recorded). Some clones in this sample may be carry-over from other donors' samples. This sample comprised cultured CD8+ T cells from PBMCs, obtained from culture after CMV antigen stimulation. The V gene is TRBV27 and the J gene is TRBJ2-1, and the D gene may be TRBD2, 7 bases matching. The CDR3 region has the sequence CASSPSGGHNEQFF. The base sequence is TGTGCCAGCAGTCCCTCGGGGGGCCACAATGAGCAGTTCTTC.